Each of the 20 T cell receptor beta chains below was sequenced from the same sample in a study of CD8 T cells in ankylosing spondylitis. A single record per CDR3 protein comes from TCRdb applying MiXCR to the 5' RACE reads. The repertoire holds just under 350,000 distinct CDR3 sequences, with roughly 14% as singletons. Sequenced material: blood, either unsorted or a sorted T cell fraction (not recorded which). Receptor source: a male donor with ankylosing spondylitis or in good health (not recorded which).

This chain connects TRBV12-5 to TRBJ2-5; unclear D gene. CDR1 and CDR2 from the germline V gene are LGHNT and FRNRAP. Trimming removed 2 bases from V and 1 base from J, with 5 bases in between. The CDR3 is 13 residues long. The CDR3 nucleotides read TGTGCTAGTGGTTTGAATCCCCAAGAGACCCAGTACTTC. Translation: CASGLNPQETQYF.

The chain uses TRBV29-1 and TRBJ1-3; the D gene is possibly TRBD1 (6 bases). Trimming took off 5 bases at V and 2 bases at J, with 13 bases between the two ends. This CDR3 contains 14 residues. Germline V gene data show CDR1 as SQVTM and CDR2 as ANQGSEA. CDR3: CSVLGRGPGNTIYF. The CDR3 DNA is TGCAGCGTTTTGGGCAGGGGCCCTGGAAACACCATATATTTT.

The chain carries TRBV29-1 and TRBJ2-7, with 7 nucleotides matching TRBD1. Germline V lookup: CDR1 SQVTM, CDR2 ANQGSEA. This CDR3 has 14 residues. The V gene end was trimmed by 6 bases and the J gene end by 3 bases; junction bases not matched to a gene: 11. In DNA form, the CDR3 reads TGCAGCGTCACCCCACAGGGGAACCTCTACGAGCAGTACTTC. This encodes CSVTPQGNLYEQYF.

The chain links TRBV20-1 to TRBJ2-3; D call uncertain. Trimming left V 2 bases short and J 8 bases short, with 20 bases between. CDR1 is DFQATT, CDR2 SNEGSKA, per germline (reference sequence). The CDR3 covers 15 residues. CDR3 loop: CSARSPAAGHATQYF. For the CDR3, the DNA is TGCAGTGCTAGATCCCCCGCGGCAGGTCATGCTACGCAGTATTTT.

Ten or more counts support this clonotype. The genes are TRBV5-1 and TRBJ1-1, with a tentative D call TRBD1 (5 bases). Germline V gene lookup returns CDR1 SGHRS and CDR2 YFSETQ. The ends were cut back, 6 bases at V and 6 bases at J, with 15 bases in the middle. The length of the CDR3 is 13 residues. In nucleotides, the CDR3 is TGCGCCAGCACCGCAGGGTTGATGGCTGAAGCTTTCTTT. It is translated as CASTAGLMAEAFF.

A few counts support this clonotype. The chain carries TRBV12-3 or TRBV12-4 and TRBJ1-1, with 8 nucleotides matching TRBD1. V lost 6 bases to trimming and J lost 7 bases; unmatched junction nucleotides: 4. The CDR3 length is 12 residues. CDR3 sequence reads: CASRPDRGEAFF. The DNA for the CDR3 is TGTGCCAGCAGACCCGACAGGGGTGAAGCTTTCTTT.

The V and J genes are TRBV5-1 and TRBJ2-7; D unclear. Germline values: CDR1 SGHRS, CDR2 YFSETQ. CDR3 length: 12 amino acids. The V end lost 6 bases, the J end lost 7 bases, and 14 bases lay between the germline ends. The CDR3 loop reads CASTQNAGEQYF. The CDR3 DNA sequence: TGCGCCAGCACACAGAATGCCGGTGAGCAGTACTTC.

J is TRBJ2-3 and V is TRBV5-1, with 12 bases aligning to TRBD2. V was clipped by 5 bases and J by 3 bases; unmatched bases: 4. The length of the CDR3 is 15 residues. Germline-derived CDR1 and CDR2 are SGHRS and YFSETQ. The CDR3 is CASSSSGGATDTQYF. Here the CDR3 DNA reads TGCGCCAGCAGTTCTAGCGGGGGGGCTACAGATACGCAGTATTTT.

This clonotype was seen more than once but under ten times. V gene TRBV20-1 combines with J gene TRBJ2-1; D unclear. The CDR3 is 15 residues long. CDR1 is DFQATT, CDR2 SNEGSKA, per germline (reference sequence). The V end lost 3 bases, the J end lost 1 base, and 13 bases lay between the germline ends. The CDR3 DNA sequence: TGCAGTGCTAGCAGAGTCGGAGTATCCTACAATGAGCAGTTCTTC. The encoded protein is CSASRVGVSYNEQFF.

The chain links TRBV11-2 to TRBJ2-2, with D perhaps matching TRBD1 (6 bases). V was trimmed by 6 bases and J by 4 bases, leaving 12 bases between them. The CDR3 is made up of 14 amino acids. Per the germline V gene, CDR1 is SGHAT and CDR2 is FQNNGV. The CDR3 sequence: CASSLTGTTGELFF. The CDR3 region has the DNA TGTGCCAGCAGTTTAACAGGGACCACCGGGGAGCTGTTTTTT.

This clonotype was seen more than once but under ten times. The rearrangement links TRBV20-1 to TRBJ2-3; D possibly uses TRBD1 or TRBD2 (5 bases each). CDR1 DFQATT and CDR2 SNEGSKA come from the germline V gene (reference sequence). The CDR3 contains 13 residues. Trimming removed 5 bases from V and 0 bases from J, with 9 bases in between. The CDR3 DNA reads TGCAGTGCTGCCGGGACCAGCACAGATACGCAGTATTTT. This encodes CSAAGTSTDTQYF.

V gene TRBV10-3 combines with J gene TRBJ2-3; 8 positions match TRBD2. The CDR3 is 16 amino acids. V was pared by 0 bases and J by 4 bases, with 6 bases of the junction left unmatched. Germline V gene sequence: CDR1 ENHRY, CDR2 SYGVKD. The DNA for the CDR3 is TGTGCCATCAGTGAGTCGAAGGGACTAGGAGCAGATACGCAGTATTTT. Translated, it gives CAISESKGLGADTQYF.

In this sample, this clonotype turned up many times. The V gene is TRBV5-1, the J gene TRBJ2-7; 11 nucleotides align to TRBD2. Per the germline V gene, CDR1 is SGHRS and CDR2 is YFSETQ. The trim removed 2 bases at V and 3 bases at J, leaving 7 bases unmatched. This CDR3 has 16 residues. CDR3 protein: CASSLGPSGGNYEQYF. The CDR3, as DNA: TGCGCCAGCAGCTTAGGACCTAGCGGGGGGAACTACGAGCAGTACTTC. The variable domain in full, completed from reference TRBV5-1 and TRBJ2-7, reads KAGVTQTPRYLIKTRGQQVTLSCSPISGHRSVSWYQQTPGQGLQFLFEYFSETQRNKGNFPGRFSGRQFSNSRSEMNVSTLELGDSALYLCASSLGPSGGNYEQYFGPGTRLTVT.

The rearrangement links TRBV29-1 to TRBJ1-1, with TRBD1 as a possible D gene (5 bases). From germline, CDR1 is SQVTM and CDR2 ANQGSEA. The V end lost 4 bases, the J end lost 8 bases, and 17 bases lay between the germline ends. The CDR3 consists of 13 residues. CDR3 residues: CSVGPRGRGEAFF. Written as DNA, the CDR3 is TGCAGCGTTGGTCCCCGGGGACGAGGGGAAGCTTTCTTT.

This chain links TRBV29-1 with TRBJ2-7; D might be TRBD1 or TRBD2, each matching 5 bases. V shed 1 base and J shed 2 bases, with 9 bases lying between them. CDR1 is SQVTM and CDR2 is ANQGSEA in the germline V gene. This CDR3 is built from 13 residues. DNA for the CDR3: TGCAGCGTTGAAGGGGACGTAGCCTACGAGCAGTACTTC. Its protein product is CSVEGDVAYEQYF.

This clonotype was seen more than once but under ten times. This chain links TRBV5-4 with TRBJ2-1; 7 bases fit TRBD2. There are 16 residues in the CDR3. Germline CDR1 and CDR2: SGHNT and YYREEE (reference sequence). After removal of 5 bases from V and 4 bases from J, the junction contained 12 bases not matched to a gene. The CDR3 region is CASRPTSDTFYNEQFF. Written as DNA, the CDR3 is TGTGCCAGCAGACCAACTAGCGACACTTTTTACAATGAGCAGTTCTTC.

V is TRBV3-1 and J is TRBJ1-1; 8 bases match TRBD1. This CDR3 contains 14 residues. With V trimmed by 2 bases and J by 3 bases, 2 bases remained unmatched. Germline CDR1 reads LGHDT; CDR2 reads YNNKEL (reference sequence). The CDR3 bases are TGTGCCAGCAGCCAAAGACAGGGGTACACTGAAGCTTTCTTT. This encodes CASSQRQGYTEAFF.

The chain couples TRBV29-1 to TRBJ2-1, with TRBD2 identical over 9 bases. The CDR3 is made up of 15 amino acids. V was clipped by 1 base and J by 4 bases; unmatched bases: 5. CDR1 and CDR2 (germline): SQVTM, ANQGSEA. This CDR3 reads CSVEGGRALYNEQFF. CDR3 nucleotides: TGCAGCGTTGAAGGCGGGAGGGCCTTATACAATGAGCAGTTCTTC.

This clonotype was seen only a few times. This chain joins TRBV10-1 and TRBJ2-5, with 9 positions matching TRBD1. CDR3 size: 14 residues. Per germline, CDR1 WNHNN and CDR2 SYGVQD (reference sequence). V shed 2 bases and J 4 bases; nucleotides not matched to a gene: 2. For the CDR3, the DNA is TGCGCCAGCAGTGAGGGGACAGGGCGAGAGACCCAGTACTTC. This codes for CASSEGTGRETQYF.

A note on this clonotype: One end of the junction is discordant with germline, which a read error may explain. This chain joins TRBV20-1 and TRBJ2-1, with a possible D match to TRBD2 (7 bases). The CDR3 runs 17 residues. Germline CDR1 DFQATT, CDR2 SNEGSKA (reference sequence). This chain's CDR3 is CCAGGARVGGTHNEQFF. The CDR3 region has the DNA TGCTGTGCTGGGGGGGCGCGGGTTGGCGGGACCCACAATGAGCAGTTCTTC.